The 32 T cell receptor beta chains reported below all come from one sample, sequenced in a study of breast tumors, draining lymph nodes, adjacent tissues. Axillary draining lymph nodes of breast cancer patients supplied the node samples. TCRdb independently ran MiXCR on the multiplex PCR reads; one entry per CDR3 protein. The sample includes around 230,000 distinct CDR3 sequences, roughly 30% of them seen just once. Material for sequencing was axillary lymph node tissue. The receptors were sampled from a female donor with breast cancer. Some clones in this sample may be carry-over from other donors' samples.

This clonotype came up many times. The rearrangement uses TRBV7-2 and TRBJ1-5; no firm D call. CDR3 size: 14 residues. Per germline, CDR1 SGHTA and CDR2 FQGNSA. Trimming cost V 5 bases and J 2 bases, with 10 bases left between them. Here the CDR3 reads CASSRELRNQPQHF. Written as DNA, the CDR3 is TGTGCCAGCAGCAGGGAATTACGCAATCAGCCCCAGCATTTT.

The V and J genes are TRBV20-1 and TRBJ1-1; D call uncertain. Per germline, CDR1 DFQATT and CDR2 SNEGSKA (reference sequence). Deletions cut 3 bases from V and 4 bases from J, with 9 bases between. The CDR3 is 12 amino acids. In DNA form, the CDR3 reads TGCAGTGCTAGGGAGGGAGGCACTGAAGCTTTCTTT. Translating it yields CSAREGGTEAFF.

A few counts support this clonotype. A much larger clone differs by one base, so this may be a read error. The chain links TRBV11-3 to TRBJ2-1, with D perhaps being TRBD1 or TRBD2 (5 bases each). Germline loops: CDR1 SGHNT, CDR2 YENEEA. There are 16 residues in the CDR3. Trimming shortened V by 2 bases and J by 2 bases, and 13 bases separated the two germline ends. CDR3 bases: TGTGCCAGCAGCTTATGGGGGACGACACCCTACAATGAGCAGTTCTTC. This gives the protein CASSLWGTTPYNEQFF.

The genes are TRBV20-1 and TRBJ1-2; TRBD1 aligns across 11 bases. The V gene's germline CDR1 is DFQATT and CDR2 SNEGSKA (reference sequence). J lost 7 bases, V lost 4 bases, and 11 bases had no gene match. CDR3 length equals 15 residues. The CDR3 DNA sequence: TGCAGTGCTATACGGACAGGGGGCAAGGTCTCTGGCTACACCTTC. Protein product: CSAIRTGGKVSGYTF.

This clonotype came up many times. The CDR3 loop is CASSNQGNQPQHF. In nucleotides, the CDR3 is TGTGCCAGTAGTAACCAGGGTAATCAGCCCCAGCATTTT. The chain carries TRBV19 and TRBJ1-5, with D perhaps TRBD1 (5 bases). The CDR3 is made up of 13 amino acids. Germline V gene data show CDR1 as LNHDA and CDR2 as SQIVND (reference sequence). Trimming shortened V by 4 bases and J by 4 bases, and 8 bases separated the two germline ends. The full variable domain, with the rest looked up from reference TRBV19 and TRBJ1-5, is DGGITQSPKYLFRKEGQNVTLSCEQNLNHDAMYWYRQDPGQGLRLIYYSQIVNDFQKGDIAEGYSVSREKKESFPLTVTSAQKNPTAFYLCASSNQGNQPQHFGDGTRLSIL.

With regard to this clonotype: Since a much larger clone is just one base distant, this may be a read error. The chain combines TRBV6-2 or TRBV6-3 with TRBJ2-5; D may be TRBD2 (5 bases). V lost 5 bases and J 4 bases, leaving 14 bases between the germline ends. There are 14 residues in the CDR3. Germline CDR1 reads MNHEY; CDR2 reads SVGEGT. The CDR3 sequence is CASSHLVAGETQYF. The DNA of the CDR3 is TGTGCCAGCAGTCATCTCGTCGCGGGAGAGACCCAGTACTTC.

The table lists this clonotype with a count of one. CDR3 sequence (DNA): TGTGCCAGCAGCTTACAACTAGCGGGCAGAGAGACCCAGTACTTC. It encodes CASSLQLAGRETQYF. V and J are TRBV7-9 and TRBJ2-5; 9 bases are shared with TRBD2. The length of the CDR3 is 15 residues. CDR1 is SEHNR and CDR2 is FQNEAQ in the germline V gene (reference sequence). V lost 2 bases to trimming and J lost 4 bases; unmatched junction nucleotides: 5.

In its sample, this clonotype was seen many times. The chain links TRBV30 to TRBJ2-7, with 9 bases lining up with TRBD2. Germline V gene sequence: CDR1 GTSNPN, CDR2 SVGIG (reference sequence). This CDR3 comprises 14 residues. After removal of 0 bases from V and 4 bases from J, the junction contained 4 bases not matched to a gene. This CDR3 reads CAWSVASGMYEQYF. DNA for the CDR3: TGTGCCTGGAGTGTTGCTAGCGGGATGTACGAGCAGTACTTC.

This clonotype was recorded at least ten times. The V and J genes are TRBV28 and TRBJ1-5; 8 nucleotides agree with TRBD1. The J segment lost 4 bases and the V segment lost 5 bases, leaving 4 bases of the junction unmatched. Germline CDR1 and CDR2: MDHEN and SYDVKM. The CDR3 totals 14 residues. CDR3 region: CASSHRGSNQPQHF. DNA for the CDR3: TGTGCCAGCAGTCACAGGGGGAGTAATCAGCCCCAGCATTTT.

This sequence joins TRBV19 and TRBJ2-5; D not certain. The germline V gene has CDR1 LNHDA and CDR2 SQIVND (reference sequence). V was clipped by 4 bases and J by 5 bases, with 17 bases between them. The CDR3 runs to 15 residues. CDR3 sequence reads: CASSRLWGSLETQYF. The CDR3 DNA reads as TGTGCCAGTAGTAGACTGTGGGGATCTTTGGAGACCCAGTACTTC.

This clonotype was seen a few times. A single base separates this from a much larger clone, so it may be a read error. The CDR3 end shows no conserved phenylalanine or tryptophan, and so a read error is likely. The rearrangement uses TRBV9 and TRBJ2-3; D is ambiguous. Germline V gene sequence: CDR1 SGDLS, CDR2 YYNGEE. The CDR3 runs 13 residues. Trimming left V 4 bases short and J 8 bases short, with 14 bases between. The CDR3 nucleotides are TGTGCCAGCAGCTCTCCAGAACCCGCTACGCAGTATTCT. This codes for CASSSPEPATQYS.

The CDR3 nucleotides are TGTGCCAGCAGCTTAGTAGGTCGGGGGAACCAAGAGACCCAGTACTTC. Its protein product is CASSLVGRGNQETQYF. The chain employs TRBV7-2 and TRBJ2-5; D is perhaps TRBD2 (6 bases). Per germline, CDR1 SGHTA and CDR2 FQGNSA. CDR3 length: 16 amino acids. V lost 1 base and J lost 0, with 12 bases in between.

This clonotype was detected ten times or more. This chain connects TRBV11-3 to TRBJ2-1, with 7 bases that match TRBD2. The CDR3 runs to 15 residues. Trimming removed 5 bases from V and 3 bases from J; junction bases left unmatched: 7. CDR1 is SGHNT and CDR2 is YENEEA in the germline V gene. The CDR3 nucleotides read TGTGCCAGCAGCCCCCGGACTAGTGACTACAATGAGCAGTTCTTC. Its translation is CASSPRTSDYNEQFF.

In its sample, this clonotype was seen many times. The rearrangement links TRBV24-1 to TRBJ2-3, with no clear D. CDR3 length: 11 residues. Per germline, CDR1 KGHDR and CDR2 SFDVKD. V dropped 5 bases and J dropped 6 bases, with 5 bases sitting between them. CDR3 in DNA: TGTGCCACCAGTGTGGTGGATACGCAGTATTTT. Translating it yields CATSVVDTQYF.

The gene calls are TRBV2 and TRBJ2-1; TRBD1 is a possible D gene (6 bases). The CDR3 contains 14 residues. Germline CDR1 and CDR2: SNHLY and FYNNEI. Trimming pared 7 bases from V and 5 bases from J, leaving 15 bases between. CDR3 sequence: CASTGDLRNNEQFF. DNA of the CDR3: TGTGCCAGCACAGGGGACCTCCGGAACAATGAGCAGTTCTTC.

This clonotype was detected many times. The chain uses TRBV6-1 and TRBJ2-1; D unclear. With 2 bases removed from V and 0 bases from J, the gap between germline ends came to 8 bases. The length of the CDR3 is 15 residues. Germline assignment: CDR1 MNHNS and CDR2 SASEGT. The CDR3, as DNA: TGTGCCAGCAGTGAACAGCCGAGCTCCTACAATGAGCAGTTCTTC. This encodes CASSEQPSSYNEQFF.

V is TRBV7-2 and J is TRBJ1-6; D ambiguous. The CDR3 loop spans 16 amino acids. V dropped 3 bases and J dropped 5 bases, with 14 bases sitting between them. From germline, CDR1 is SGHTA and CDR2 FQGNSA. CDR3 in DNA: TGTGCCAGCAGCTTGCACGACCTAGGGAATAATTCACCCCTCCACTTT. Encoded protein: CASSLHDLGNNSPLHF.

At least ten counts were recorded for this clonotype. The genes are TRBV12-3 or TRBV12-4 and TRBJ1-2; a weak D match, TRBD1 (5 bases). The length of the CDR3 is 12 residues. Trimming left V 5 bases short and J 8 bases short, with 12 bases between. CDR3 in DNA: TGTGCCAGCAGTCCGTGGGACGGCGGCTACACCTTC. Amino acids: CASSPWDGGYTF.

Many counts were recorded for this clonotype. Here the CDR3 DNA reads TGTGCCAGCAGCCGTACAGCATTGGGTGGCTACACCTTC. Its translation is CASSRTALGGYTF. The V call is TRBV3-1, the J call TRBJ1-2; D unclear. The CDR3 has 13 amino acids. The germline V and J ends were trimmed by 4 bases and 7 bases, with 13 bases remaining between them. Germline CDR1 reads LGHDT; CDR2 reads YNNKEL (reference sequence).

This clonotype was seen ten or more times. The chain couples TRBV5-5 to TRBJ2-3, with TRBD2 matching over 10 bases. Trimming at V came to 1 base and at J to 2 bases, leaving 10 bases not matched to a gene. Germline V gene sequence: CDR1 SGHKS, CDR2 YYEKEE (reference sequence). The CDR3 is 18 amino acids. The CDR3 protein is CASSLTSGNYPLTDTQYF. The CDR3 bases are TGTGCCAGCAGCTTGACTAGCGGGAACTACCCTCTCACAGATACGCAGTATTTT.

This clonotype has ten or more counts. V usage is TRBV5-1 and J usage is TRBJ1-1; D is unclear. The CDR3 has 16 amino acids. CDR1 is SGHRS and CDR2 is YFSETQ in the germline V gene. V lost 4 bases and J lost 1, with 17 bases in between. The CDR3 region is CASSPRPGGSNTEAFF. CDR3 coding DNA: TGCGCCAGCAGCCCGCGACCAGGAGGCTCGAACACTGAAGCTTTCTTT.

This clonotype was counted at least ten times. V is TRBV28 and J is TRBJ2-7; 11 bases align to TRBD1. The CDR3 sequence is 15 residues long. Germline CDR1 and CDR2: MDHEN and SYDVKM. With 3 bases clipped from V and 2 bases from J, the junction kept 3 bases outside the gene matches. The CDR3 DNA is TGTGCCAGCAGTTTTCGGACAGGGGGCCCCTACGAGCAGTACTTC. This gives the protein CASSFRTGGPYEQYF.

Note on this clonotype: Compared with germline, one end of the junction differs, possibly owing to a read error. V gene TRBV5-1 combines with J gene TRBJ2-5, with 8 positions matching TRBD1. Germline CDR1 and CDR2: SGHRS and YFSETQ. The CDR3 runs to 12 residues. CDR3 protein: CASSGTGGPHYF. The CDR3 bases are TGCGCCAGCAGCGGTACAGGGGGGCCCCACTACTTC.

This clonotype was counted at least ten times. This chain connects TRBV12-3 or TRBV12-4 to TRBJ1-2; 9 bases match TRBD1. The CDR3 sequence is 14 residues long. The trim removed 7 bases at V and 7 bases at J, leaving 10 bases unmatched. The CDR3 DNA reads as TGTGCCAGCACCCCGACAGGGGGTCTGTTTGGCTACACCTTC. Its translation is CASTPTGGLFGYTF.

This clonotype has ten or more counts. The CDR3 DNA follows: TGTGCCAGCACAGGTGGGGGAAATGAGCAGTTCTTC. Its translation is CASTGGGNEQFF. This chain connects TRBV5-6 to TRBJ2-1, with D perhaps TRBD1 or TRBD2 (5 bases each). The CDR3 length is 12 residues. Germline assignment: CDR1 SGHDT and CDR2 YYEEEE. The V end was cut by 6 bases, the J end by 7 bases, with 11 bases between.

The V call is TRBV4-1, the J call TRBJ2-1; D unclear. The germline V gene encodes CDR1 MGHRA and CDR2 YSYEKL. V lost 1 base to trimming and J lost 0 bases, with 10 bases between them. This CDR3 has 16 amino acids. The CDR3 reads CASSQGLITSYNEQFF. The CDR3 coding sequence is TGCGCCAGCAGCCAAGGTCTAATTACCTCCTACAATGAGCAGTTCTTC.

In its sample, this clonotype was seen many times. The rearrangement uses TRBV7-3 and TRBJ2-2; possible D gene TRBD2, 6 bases. The germline CDR1 and CDR2 sequences are SGHTA and FQGTGA. The CDR3 length is 16 residues. Trimming removed 4 bases from V and 1 base from J, with 13 bases in between. The CDR3 region is CASSSTGRLNTGELFF. The DNA for the CDR3 is TGTGCCAGCAGCTCTACCGGGAGACTGAACACCGGGGAGCTGTTTTTT. Drawing the rest from reference TRBV7-3 and TRBJ2-2, the complete variable domain is GAGVSQTPSNKVTEKGKYVELRCDPISGHTALYWYRQSLGQGPEFLIYFQGTGAADDSGLPNDRFFAVRPEGSVSTLKIQRTERGDSAVYLCASSSTGRLNTGELFFGEGSRLTVL.

This clonotype was recorded many times. The gene calls are TRBV19 and TRBJ2-7; D is unclear. V was cut by 3 bases and J by 4 bases, with 13 bases left in between. The CDR3 sequence is 14 residues long. The germline V gene has CDR1 LNHDA and CDR2 SQIVND (reference sequence). The CDR3: CASSIGSRSYEQYF. CDR3 DNA sequence: TGTGCCAGTAGTATTGGGTCCAGATCGTACGAGCAGTACTTC.

This clonotype came up many times. The chain recombines TRBV9 with TRBJ2-3; 10 bases are shared with TRBD2. The CDR3 is 18 amino acids. Germline V lookup: CDR1 SGDLS, CDR2 YYNGEE. The V segment lost 4 bases and the J segment 5 bases; nucleotides outside the gene matches: 16. In nucleotides, the CDR3 is TGTGCCAGCAGCAAGACACCAGCACTAGCGGGAAGTGGAGATACGCAGTATTTT. Protein: CASSKTPALAGSGDTQYF.

The CDR3 bases are TGTGCCAGCAGCGAGGACGGCAATCAGCCCCAGTACTTC. It translates to CASSEDGNQPQYF. V usage is TRBV11-1 and J usage is TRBJ2-5; D gene uncertain. The CDR3 covers 13 residues. Germline V gene data show CDR1 as SGHAT and CDR2 as FQDESV (reference sequence). Trimming shortened V by 5 bases and J by 9 bases, and 16 bases separated the two germline ends. Using reference TRBV11-1 and TRBJ2-5 for the parts outside the CDR3, the full variable domain is EAEVAQSPRYKITEKSQAVAFWCDPISGHATLYWYRQILGQGPELLVQFQDESVVDDSQLPKDRFSAERLKGVDSTLKIQPAELGDSAMYLCASSEDGNQPQYFGPGTRLLVL.

Points on this clonotype: This may stem from a read error, because a much larger clone lies one nucleotide away. The chain links TRBV20-1 to TRBJ2-4, with D perhaps assigned TRBD1 or TRBD2 (6 bases each). CDR1 DFQATT and CDR2 SNEGSKA come from the germline V gene (reference sequence). Between the trimmed V and J ends, which lost 6 bases and 0 bases, there was a span of 9 bases. The CDR3 runs 13 residues. The chain's CDR3 is CSAGGRAKNIQYF. CDR3 bases: TGCAGTGCGGGGGGCAGAGCCAAAAACATTCAGTACTTC.

On this clonotype itself: The CDR3 carries no conserved terminal phenylalanine or tryptophan, so it likely arises from a read error. This chain links TRBV7-9 with TRBJ1-2; no definite D call. The CDR3 totals 14 residues. Germline V gene sequence: CDR1 SEHNR, CDR2 FQNEAQ (reference sequence). The CDR3 spells CASSLVSVGYDYTL. DNA for the CDR3: TGTGCCAGCAGCTTAGTATCAGTGGGCTATGACTACACCCTC.